Listed here are 29 T cell receptor beta chains from one sample, sequenced in a study of shared clonotypes between healthy human individuals. Assay used: immunoSEQ multiplex PCR; TCRdb lists only in-frame clones, some missing. The data show millions of clones, 90% to 95% seen once. Material for sequencing was naive CD4+ T cells sorted from blood. Regarding subset: CD45RA+ positively selected. The receptors originated from a man in his late teens or twenties in good health.

This clone was detected once. This rearrangement joins TRBV19 to TRBJ2-7, with D possibly matching TRBD1 (6 bases). V dropped 4 bases and J dropped 0 bases, with 16 bases sitting between them. Germline V gene lookup returns CDR1 LNHDA and CDR2 SQIVND (reference sequence). This CDR3 is built from 16 residues. CDR3 DNA: TGTGCCAGTAGTAGGCCGGGACACGATTTCTCCTACGAGCAGTACTTC. Translating gives CASSRPGHDFSYEQYF.

The chain employs TRBV5-4 and TRBJ2-5; TRBD1 aligns across 9 bases. Trimming cost V 3 bases and J 6 bases; bases outside gene matches: 3. This CDR3 region has 13 residues. Germline values: CDR1 SGHNT, CDR2 YYREEE (reference sequence). CDR3 protein: CASSWTGAKTQYF. The CDR3 coding sequence is TGTGCCAGCAGCTGGACAGGGGCAAAGACCCAGTACTTC. Looking up the rest from reference TRBV5-4 and TRBJ2-5 gives the full variable domain: ETGVTQSPTHLIKTRGQQVTLRCSSQSGHNTVSWYQQALGQGPQFIFQYYREEENGRGNFPPRFSGLQFPNYSSELNVNALELDDSALYLCASSWTGAKTQYFGPGTRLLVL.

The chain couples TRBV27 to TRBJ2-1; D possibly matches TRBD1 or TRBD2 (6 bases each). V lost 5 bases to trimming and J lost 4 bases, with 27 bases between them. The CDR3 is made up of 19 amino acids. Germline CDR1 MNHEY, CDR2 SMNVEV (reference sequence). The CDR3 region has the DNA TGTGCCAGCAGTATAAGGGGGACTCTCGGACAGAGTATTTACAATGAGCAGTTCTTC. Amino acids: CASSIRGTLGQSIYNEQFF.

The chain links TRBV9 to TRBJ2-3; TRBD2 matches at 10 bases. The junction had 3 bases not matched to a gene; V was cut back by 1 base and J by 4 bases. The CDR3 is 15 amino acids. Germline V CDR1 and CDR2: SGDLS, YYNGEE. The CDR3 DNA is TGTGCCAGCAGCGTATTAAGCGGGAGGGCAGATACGCAGTATTTT. Translation gives CASSVLSGRADTQYF.

The rearrangement joins TRBV11-3 to TRBJ2-5, with 7 bases that match TRBD2. Trimming cost V 3 bases and J 4 bases; bases outside gene matches: 8. The CDR3 length is 15 residues. Germline-derived CDR1 and CDR2 are SGHNT and YENEEA. CDR3 in DNA: TGTGCCAGCAGCTTTGCGGGGGTGAGCGGAGAGACCCAGTACTTC. Its translation is CASSFAGVSGETQYF.

V and J are TRBV5-6 and TRBJ1-2; D gene ambiguous. V lost 1 base to trimming and J lost 6 bases, with 16 bases between them. CDR1 is SGHDT, CDR2 YYEEEE, per germline. The CDR3 runs 15 residues. CDR3 residues: CASSLSSVAMNGYTF. CDR3 DNA: TGTGCCAGCAGCTTGTCGTCAGTTGCGATGAATGGCTACACCTTC.

About this clone: Other DNA sequences in this sample translate to the same CDR3. The chain joins TRBV19 to TRBJ2-7; the match to TRBD2 covers 7 bases. In germline, CDR1 is LNHDA, CDR2 SQIVND (reference sequence). V gave up 1 base and J gave up 2 bases; unmatched junction bases: 2. This CDR3 is 14 amino acids long. The CDR3 protein is CASSIAGGTYEQYF. The CDR3 region has the DNA TGTGCCAGTAGTATAGCGGGGGGAACCTACGAGCAGTACTTC.

This chain links TRBV2 with TRBJ2-7; TRBD2 might be the D (5 bases). There are 12 residues in the CDR3. Per the germline V gene, CDR1 is SNHLY and CDR2 is FYNNEI. V was clipped by 10 bases and J by 7 bases, with 17 bases between them. CDR3 DNA sequence: TGTGCCAACGGGGTCCGGCCCGAGGAGCAGTACTTC. It is translated as CANGVRPEEQYF.

The V and J genes are TRBV2 and TRBJ1-5; 7 positions agree with TRBD1. V shed 5 bases and J 0 bases; nucleotides not matched to a gene: 4. The V gene's germline CDR1 is SNHLY and CDR2 FYNNEI. The CDR3 is 15 residues long. In DNA form, the CDR3 reads TGTGCCAGCAGTCCGGGACAGACTAGCAATCAGCCCCAGCATTTT. Protein sequence: CASSPGQTSNQPQHF.

The chain joins TRBV19 to TRBJ2-5; TRBD1 aligns across 9 bases. Germline assignment: CDR1 LNHDA and CDR2 SQIVND (reference sequence). Losses at the gene ends were 5 bases for V and 7 bases for J; bases not matched to a gene: 5. CDR3 length equals 13 residues. As DNA, the CDR3 is TGTGCCAGTAGTGCCGACAGGGGGATGACCCAGTACTTC. Protein: CASSADRGMTQYF. Using reference TRBV19 and TRBJ2-5 for the parts outside the CDR3, the full variable domain is DGGITQSPKYLFRKEGQNVTLSCEQNLNHDAMYWYRQDPGQGLRLIYYSQIVNDFQKGDIAEGYSVSREKKESFPLTVTSAQKNPTAFYLCASSADRGMTQYFGPGTRLLVL.

The count of this clone is one. CDR3 bases: TGCGCCAGCAAGGAAACAGGGCCGAGGAACGGCTACACCTTC. Amino acids: CASKETGPRNGYTF. The J gene is TRBJ1-2, the V gene TRBV5-1; maybe TRBD1 (6 bases). The germline V gene encodes CDR1 SGHRS and CDR2 YFSETQ. Trimming removed 6 bases at V and 8 bases at J, with 20 bases between. The CDR3 is 14 amino acids.

The chain uses TRBV6-6 and TRBJ1-3; D is unclear. The germline V gene encodes CDR1 MNHNY and CDR2 SVGAGI (reference sequence). This CDR3 is 16 amino acids long. The V and J ends lost 2 bases and 0 bases respectively, with 11 bases between them. The CDR3 loop is CASSYGLRSSGNTIYF. The CDR3 nucleotides read TGTGCCAGCAGTTACGGTCTCCGTAGCTCTGGAAACACCATATATTTT.

The rearrangement links TRBV9 to TRBJ1-2; TRBD1 matches 7 bases. Germline CDR1 and CDR2: SGDLS and YYNGEE. J lost 4 bases, V lost 1 base, and 10 bases had no gene match. The CDR3 is 16 residues long. The CDR3 sequence is CASSVSGGGGVYGYTF. The CDR3 nucleotides read TGTGCCAGCAGCGTATCGGGAGGAGGGGGCGTCTATGGCTACACCTTC.

The chain joins TRBV11-3 to TRBJ2-3; 10 bases agree with TRBD2. The germline V gene encodes CDR1 SGHNT and CDR2 YENEEA. The CDR3 covers 16 residues. The V segment lost 4 bases and the J segment 1 base; nucleotides outside the gene matches: 5. This CDR3 is CASSSTLAGGTDTQYF. The CDR3 DNA sequence: TGTGCCAGCAGCTCAACCCTAGCGGGGGGCACAGATACGCAGTATTTT.

The chain uses TRBV7-8 and TRBJ1-6, with 8 bases aligning to TRBD1. V was pared by 5 bases and J by 4 bases, with 7 bases of the junction left unmatched. The CDR3 has 16 amino acids. Germline V gives CDR1 SGHVS, CDR2 FQNEAQ. For the CDR3, the DNA is TGTGCCAGCAGCGTCATGCGGACAGGGTATAATTCACCCCTCCACTTT. Translation: CASSVMRTGYNSPLHF.

This sequence joins TRBV6-1 and TRBJ1-4; 7 bases align to TRBD1. The germline gives CDR1 MNHNS, CDR2 SASEGT. This CDR3 is built from 14 residues. The junction had 4 bases not matched to a gene; V was cut back by 1 base and J by 8 bases. CDR3 loop: CASSEDRGWEKLFF. CDR3 DNA: TGTGCCAGCAGTGAAGACAGGGGATGGGAAAAACTGTTTTTT.

The J gene is TRBJ2-3, the V gene TRBV7-9; no firm D call. The V and J ends lost 4 bases and 2 bases respectively, with 10 bases between them. The germline V gene has CDR1 SEHNR and CDR2 FQNEAQ (reference sequence). The CDR3 length is 14 residues. The CDR3 bases are TGTGCCAGCAGCTCCTCGACCTTCACAGATACGCAGTATTTT. Translating gives CASSSSTFTDTQYF.

This CDR3 reads CASSSPGRPPYEQYF. The CDR3, as DNA: TGTGCCAGCAGTTCCCCCGGAAGACCCCCCTACGAGCAGTACTTC. The chain combines TRBV28 with TRBJ2-7, with D uncertain. The CDR3 runs to 15 residues. The germline V gene has CDR1 MDHEN and CDR2 SYDVKM. V gave up 4 bases and J gave up 2 bases, with 15 bases separating them. Full variable domain (outside the CDR3, taken from reference TRBV28 and TRBJ2-7): DVKVTQSSRYLVKRTGEKVFLECVQDMDHENMFWYRQDPGLGLRLIYFSYDVKMKEKGDIPEGYSVSREKKERFSLILESASTNQTSMYLCASSSPGRPPYEQYFGPGTRLTVT.

This clone was observed a handful of times. Other DNA variants within this sample encode the same CDR3. The V and J genes are TRBV5-1 and TRBJ1-5, with a tentative D call TRBD1 (6 bases). CDR1 is SGHRS, CDR2 YFSETQ, per germline. The CDR3 has 14 residues. The germline V and J ends were trimmed by 3 bases and 4 bases, with 11 bases remaining between them. The CDR3 DNA reads TGCGCCAGCAGCTCCGAGGGGGGGAATCAGCCCCAGCATTTT. Translating it yields CASSSEGGNQPQHF.

In this sample, this clone turned up once. This sequence joins TRBV9 and TRBJ1-3; D ambiguous. The germline CDR1 and CDR2 sequences are SGDLS and YYNGEE. The V and J ends lost 5 bases and 3 bases respectively, with 3 bases between them. CDR3 size: 11 residues. This CDR3 reads CASRGGNTIYF. For the CDR3, the DNA is TGTGCCAGCAGGGGTGGAAACACCATATATTTT.

The chain recombines TRBV11-2 with TRBJ2-3, with D possibly TRBD2 on 5 matching bases. This CDR3 is built from 15 residues. Germline assignment: CDR1 SGHAT and CDR2 FQNNGV. The germline V and J ends were trimmed by 3 bases and 0 bases, with 10 bases remaining between them. The CDR3: CASSFNAGSTDTQYF. The CDR3 DNA is TGTGCCAGCAGCTTCAACGCGGGTAGCACAGATACGCAGTATTTT.

The chain couples TRBV27 to TRBJ2-3; TRBD2 agrees at 10 bases. This CDR3 has 17 amino acids. Germline CDR1 reads MNHEY; CDR2 reads SMNVEV (reference sequence). J lost 6 bases, V lost 1 base, and 10 bases had no gene match. The chain's CDR3 is CASSLFIAGGPRDTQYF. The CDR3 nucleotides are TGTGCCAGCAGTTTATTTATAGCGGGGGGTCCTCGGGATACGCAGTATTTT.

This clone was seen only once. The CDR3 DNA follows: TGTGCCAGCAGTGAAGCTCACAGGGCGGCCCAGCATTTT. It encodes CASSEAHRAAQHF. The chain links TRBV6-1 to TRBJ1-5, with D possibly matching TRBD1 (6 bases). The ends were cut back, 0 bases at V and 11 bases at J, with 11 bases in the middle. The length of the CDR3 is 13 residues. Germline V lookup: CDR1 MNHNS, CDR2 SASEGT.

The rearrangement links TRBV5-5 to TRBJ1-4, with D unclear. CDR3 length: 14 residues. CDR1 SGHKS and CDR2 YYEKEE come from the germline V gene (reference sequence). V was pared by 4 bases and J by 0 bases, with 7 bases between. CDR3 residues: CASSTPTTNEKLFF. As DNA, the CDR3 is TGTGCCAGCAGCACTCCCACAACTAATGAAAAACTGTTTTTT.

V usage is TRBV5-6 and J usage is TRBJ2-7; unclear D gene. This CDR3 region has 16 residues. From germline, CDR1 is SGHDT and CDR2 YYEEEE. Trimming stripped 4 bases from V and 4 bases from J, with 21 bases between. CDR3 loop: CASSQVDRNPNYEQYF. The CDR3 nucleotides read TGTGCCAGCAGCCAAGTCGATAGGAACCCTAATTACGAGCAGTACTTC.

V is TRBV6-1 and J is TRBJ2-3; 15 nucleotides agree with TRBD2. Germline CDR1 MNHNS, CDR2 SASEGT. The CDR3 has 16 amino acids. V shed 4 bases, J shed 6 bases, and the junction held 5 bases outside the gene matches. Written as DNA, the CDR3 is TGTGCCAGCAGTGGGACTAGCGGGAGGGTGCGGGATACGCAGTATTTT. It encodes CASSGTSGRVRDTQYF.

The chain joins TRBV5-1 to TRBJ2-3; 9 nucleotides align to TRBD2. V lost 0 bases, J lost 4 bases, and 6 bases stayed unmatched. The CDR3 runs 16 residues. Per the germline V gene, CDR1 is SGHRS and CDR2 is YFSETQ. Here the CDR3 reads CASSLVPSGVADTQYF. CDR3 DNA sequence: TGCGCCAGCAGCTTGGTACCTAGCGGGGTAGCAGATACGCAGTATTTT.

The genes are TRBV2 and TRBJ1-1, with 7 positions matching TRBD1. V lost 7 bases and J lost 5; bases outside the gene matches: 7. Germline CDR1 SNHLY, CDR2 FYNNEI. This CDR3 has 13 residues. In DNA, the CDR3 is TGTGCCAGCATTCAGGGGGTAAAGACTGAAGCTTTCTTT. Its translation is CASIQGVKTEAFF.

A word on this clone: Other DNA sequences from this sample encode an identical CDR3 as well. The V call is TRBV29-1, the J call TRBJ2-6; 9 bases are shared with TRBD1. V shed 4 bases and J 0 bases; nucleotides not matched to a gene: 4. The length of the CDR3 is 16 residues. The germline V gene has CDR1 SQVTM and CDR2 ANQGSEA. The CDR3 is CSVGGQGSSGANVLTF. CDR3 sequence (DNA): TGCAGCGTTGGGGGACAGGGAAGCTCTGGGGCCAACGTCCTGACTTTC.